This T cell receptor beta chain was documented in a study of blood T cell repertoires in COVID-19. Across the study: Samples taken during acute and convalescent COVID-19 were collected in the United States, Italy and Spain. In each case, the material was cDNA or gDNA derived from T cells, B-cell-depleted T cells, or PBMCs.

Per the germline V gene, CDR1 is SGHRS and CDR2 is YFSETQ. This CDR3 is 16 amino acids long. V lost 4 bases to trimming and J lost 0 bases, with 14 bases between them. This clone was detected only a few times. Followed over time, Seattle patients had been enrolled while infection was active. Methods used by the authors: The authors estimated nucleated cell counts from reference gene primer amplification. Only in-frame clones appear in the TCRdb table, and some are missing; sequencing was by immunoSEQ multiplex PCR. D and trimming come from the DNA, and the V and J calls and clone size come from that table. This sample has 150,000 or so clones; about 83% occur once, and the top ten carry 9.5% to 13%.

Sequenced sample: peripheral blood. The V call is TRBV5-1, the J call TRBJ2-1; TRBD2 might be the D (5 bases). The clonotype comes from a woman aged 60 to 75 with COVID-19, enrolled during active disease. The CDR3 DNA is TGCGCCAGCAGCACCGGACTGATAGGCTCCTACAATGAGCAGTTCTTC. This sequence encodes CASSTGLIGSYNEQFF.